This entry features one T cell receptor (beta chain) sequence. The data belong to a study of blood T cell repertoires in COVID-19. Study at large: COVID-19 samples, acute and convalescent, were from the United States, Italy and Spain. PBMCs, B-cell-depleted T cells, or T cells provided the cDNA or gDNA that made up the material.

In the study's own analysis: Scientists estimated how many nucleated cells there were by amplifying reference gene primers. The table came from immunoSEQ multiplex PCR; TCRdb's copy has only in-frame clones and leaves some out. From that table come the V and J calls and clone size; the DNA was used to work out D and trimming. The sample has some 180,000 clones; 84% are singletons. Germline values: CDR1 SNHLY, CDR2 FYNNEI. CDR3 length: 17 residues. After removal of 5 bases from V and 8 bases from J, the junction contained 12 bases not matched to a gene. Seattle patient enrollment occurred during active infection, with longitudinal follow-up thereafter.

The origin of this receptor is a woman of 80 years or more with COVID-19, enrolled during active disease. The V call is TRBV2, the J call TRBJ1-6; TRBD1 matches 10 bases. The specimen sequenced was peripheral blood. CDR3 protein: CASSWDRGIEGHSPLHF. The CDR3, as DNA: TGTGCCAGCAGTTGGGACAGGGGCATAGAAGGGCATTCACCCCTCCACTTT.